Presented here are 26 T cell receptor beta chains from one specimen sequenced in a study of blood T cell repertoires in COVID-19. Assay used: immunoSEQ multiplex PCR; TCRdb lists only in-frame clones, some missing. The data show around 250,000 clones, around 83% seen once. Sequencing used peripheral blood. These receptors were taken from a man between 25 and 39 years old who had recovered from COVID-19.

The CDR3 DNA is TGTGCCAGCAGTTCGGCAGGGTATCAGCCCCAGCATTTT. This codes for CASSSAGYQPQHF. V and J are TRBV12-3 or TRBV12-4 and TRBJ1-5, with D tentatively TRBD1 (5 bases). Between the trimmed V and J ends, which lost 4 bases and 5 bases, there was a span of 9 bases. The CDR3 is made up of 13 amino acids.

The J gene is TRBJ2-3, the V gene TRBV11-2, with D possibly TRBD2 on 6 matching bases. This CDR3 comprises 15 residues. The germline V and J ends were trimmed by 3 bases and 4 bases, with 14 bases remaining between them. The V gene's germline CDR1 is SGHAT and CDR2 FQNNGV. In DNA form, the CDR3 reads TGTGCCAGCAGCTTTTCGGGAGACCTCTCAGATACGCAGTATTTT. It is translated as CASSFSGDLSDTQYF.

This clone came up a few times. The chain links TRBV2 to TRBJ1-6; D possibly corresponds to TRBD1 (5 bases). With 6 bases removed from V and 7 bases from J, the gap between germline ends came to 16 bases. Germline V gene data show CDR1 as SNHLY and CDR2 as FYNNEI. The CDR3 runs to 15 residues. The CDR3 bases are TGTGCCAGCAGATCGCGGGGACTCTTGAATTCACCCCTCCACTTT. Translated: CASRSRGLLNSPLHF.

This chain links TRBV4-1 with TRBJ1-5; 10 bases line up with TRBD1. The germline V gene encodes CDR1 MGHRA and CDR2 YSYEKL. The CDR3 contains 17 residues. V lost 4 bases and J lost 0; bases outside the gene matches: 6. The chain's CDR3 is CASSPGQGRDSNQPQHF. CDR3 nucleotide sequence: TGCGCCAGCAGCCCGGGACAGGGGAGGGATAGCAATCAGCCCCAGCATTTT.

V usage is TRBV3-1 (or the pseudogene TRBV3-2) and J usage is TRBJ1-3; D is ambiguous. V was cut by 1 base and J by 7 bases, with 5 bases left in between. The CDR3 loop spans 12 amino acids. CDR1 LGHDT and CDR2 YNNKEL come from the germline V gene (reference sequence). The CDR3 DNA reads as TGTGCCAGCAGCCAAGTATTGAACACCATATATTTT. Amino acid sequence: CASSQVLNTIYF.

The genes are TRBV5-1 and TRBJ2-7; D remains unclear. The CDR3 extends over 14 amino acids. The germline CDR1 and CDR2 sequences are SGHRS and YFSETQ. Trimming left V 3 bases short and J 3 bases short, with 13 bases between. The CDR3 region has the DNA TGCGCCAGCAGCTACCTAGATAGTAACTACGAGCAGTACTTC. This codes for CASSYLDSNYEQYF.

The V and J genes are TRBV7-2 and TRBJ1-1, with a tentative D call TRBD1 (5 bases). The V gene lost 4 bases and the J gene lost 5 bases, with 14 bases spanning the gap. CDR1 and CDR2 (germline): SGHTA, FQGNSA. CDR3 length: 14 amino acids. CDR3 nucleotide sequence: TGTGCCAGCAGCTATGATACGGGGGGGACTGAAGCTTTCTTT. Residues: CASSYDTGGTEAFF.

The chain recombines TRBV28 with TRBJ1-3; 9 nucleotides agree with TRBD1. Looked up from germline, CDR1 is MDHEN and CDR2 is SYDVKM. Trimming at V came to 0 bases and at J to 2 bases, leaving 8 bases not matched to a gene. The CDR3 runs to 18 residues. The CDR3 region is CASSLWGDRVVPGNTIYF. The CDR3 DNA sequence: TGTGCCAGCAGTTTATGGGGGGACAGGGTGGTTCCTGGAAACACCATATATTTT. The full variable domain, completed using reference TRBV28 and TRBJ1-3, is DVKVTQSSRYLVKRTGEKVFLECVQDMDHENMFWYRQDPGLGLRLIYFSYDVKMKEKGDIPEGYSVSREKKERFSLILESASTNQTSMYLCASSLWGDRVVPGNTIYFGEGSWLTVV.

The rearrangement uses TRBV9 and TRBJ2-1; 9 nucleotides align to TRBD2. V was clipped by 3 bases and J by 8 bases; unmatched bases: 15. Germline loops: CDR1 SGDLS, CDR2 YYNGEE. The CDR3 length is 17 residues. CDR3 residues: CASSATPGTSLSHEQFF. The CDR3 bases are TGTGCCAGCAGCGCGACGCCCGGGACTAGCCTAAGTCATGAGCAGTTCTTC.

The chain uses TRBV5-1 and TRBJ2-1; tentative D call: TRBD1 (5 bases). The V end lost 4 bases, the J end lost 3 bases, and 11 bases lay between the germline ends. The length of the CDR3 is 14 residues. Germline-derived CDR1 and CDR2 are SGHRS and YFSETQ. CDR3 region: CASSLPDIYNEQFF. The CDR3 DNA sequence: TGCGCCAGCAGCCTCCCGGACATCTACAATGAGCAGTTCTTC. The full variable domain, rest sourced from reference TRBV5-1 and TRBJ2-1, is KAGVTQTPRYLIKTRGQQVTLSCSPISGHRSVSWYQQTPGQGLQFLFEYFSETQRNKGNFPGRFSGRQFSNSRSEMNVSTLELGDSALYLCASSLPDIYNEQFFGPGTRLTVL.

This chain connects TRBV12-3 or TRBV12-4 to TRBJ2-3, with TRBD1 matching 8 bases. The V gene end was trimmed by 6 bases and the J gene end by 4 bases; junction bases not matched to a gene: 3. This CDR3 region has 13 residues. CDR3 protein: CASSTGGSDTQYF. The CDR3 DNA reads TGTGCCAGCAGCACAGGGGGGTCAGATACGCAGTATTTT.

The CDR3 region has the DNA TGTGCCAGCAGCCCAAGGACAGGGGTTGCCAAAAACATTCAGTACTTC. It is translated as CASSPRTGVAKNIQYF. The gene calls are TRBV16 and TRBJ2-4, with 9 bases matching TRBD1. Trimming at V came to 4 bases and at J to 1 base, leaving 5 bases not matched to a gene. Germline V gene sequence: CDR1 KGHSY, CDR2 FQNENV. The CDR3 totals 16 residues.

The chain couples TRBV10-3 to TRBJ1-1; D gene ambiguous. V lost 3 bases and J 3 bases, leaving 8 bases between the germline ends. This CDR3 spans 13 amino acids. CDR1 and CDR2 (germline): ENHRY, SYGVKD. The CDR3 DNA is TGTGCCATCAGTGACCCCAATGACACTGAAGCTTTCTTT. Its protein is CAISDPNDTEAFF.

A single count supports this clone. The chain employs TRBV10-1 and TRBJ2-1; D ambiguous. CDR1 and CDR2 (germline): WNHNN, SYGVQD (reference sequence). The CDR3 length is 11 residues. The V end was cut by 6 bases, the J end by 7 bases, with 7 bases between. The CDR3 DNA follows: TGCGCCAGCAGCGTCTTAAATGAGCAGTTCTTC. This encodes CASSVLNEQFF.

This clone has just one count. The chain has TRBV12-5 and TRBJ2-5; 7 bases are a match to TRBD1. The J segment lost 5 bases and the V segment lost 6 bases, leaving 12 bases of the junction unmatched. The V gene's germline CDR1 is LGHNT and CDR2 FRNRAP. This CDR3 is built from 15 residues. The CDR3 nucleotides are TGTGCTAGTGGCCAACAGACAGGGCTCGCGGAGACCCAGTACTTC. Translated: CASGQQTGLAETQYF.

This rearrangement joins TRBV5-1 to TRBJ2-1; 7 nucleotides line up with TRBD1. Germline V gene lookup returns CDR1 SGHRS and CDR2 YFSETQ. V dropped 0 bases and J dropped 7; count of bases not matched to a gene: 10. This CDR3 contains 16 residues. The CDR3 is CASSLAGGVGNNEQFF. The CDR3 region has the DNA TGCGCCAGCAGCTTGGCAGGGGGAGTAGGCAATAATGAGCAGTTCTTC.

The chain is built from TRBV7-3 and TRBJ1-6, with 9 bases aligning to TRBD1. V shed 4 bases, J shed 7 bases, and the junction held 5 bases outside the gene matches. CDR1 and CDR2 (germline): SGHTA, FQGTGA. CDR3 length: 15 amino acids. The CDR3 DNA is TGTGCCAGCAGCTCACAGGGGGCGCAGAATTCACCCCTCCACTTT. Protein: CASSSQGAQNSPLHF.

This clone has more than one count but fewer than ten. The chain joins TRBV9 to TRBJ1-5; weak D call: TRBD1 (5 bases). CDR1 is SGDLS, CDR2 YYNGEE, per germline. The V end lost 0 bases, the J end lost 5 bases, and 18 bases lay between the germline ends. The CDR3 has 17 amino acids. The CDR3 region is CASSVASTVRADQPQHF. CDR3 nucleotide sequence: TGTGCCAGCAGCGTAGCGTCGACCGTCAGGGCCGATCAGCCCCAGCATTTT.

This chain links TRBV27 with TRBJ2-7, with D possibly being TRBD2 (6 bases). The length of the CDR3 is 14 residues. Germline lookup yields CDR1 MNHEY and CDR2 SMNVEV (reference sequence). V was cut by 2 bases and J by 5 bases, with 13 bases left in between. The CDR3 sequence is CASSLSPGSHEQYV. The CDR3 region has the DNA TGTGCCAGCAGTTTAAGTCCCGGGAGCCACGAGCAGTACGTC.

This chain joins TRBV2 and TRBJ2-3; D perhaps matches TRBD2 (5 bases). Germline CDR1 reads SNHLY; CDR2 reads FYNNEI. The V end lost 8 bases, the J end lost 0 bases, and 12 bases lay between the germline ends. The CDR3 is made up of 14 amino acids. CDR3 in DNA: TGTGCCAGCGGTGGGTGGACTAGCACAGATACGCAGTATTTT. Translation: CASGGWTSTDTQYF.

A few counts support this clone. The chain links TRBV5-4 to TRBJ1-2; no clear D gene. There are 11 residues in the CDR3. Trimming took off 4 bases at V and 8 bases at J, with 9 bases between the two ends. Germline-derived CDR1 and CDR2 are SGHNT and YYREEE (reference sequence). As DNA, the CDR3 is TGTGCCAGCAGCCACGCGGGGGGCTACACCTTC. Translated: CASSHAGGYTF.

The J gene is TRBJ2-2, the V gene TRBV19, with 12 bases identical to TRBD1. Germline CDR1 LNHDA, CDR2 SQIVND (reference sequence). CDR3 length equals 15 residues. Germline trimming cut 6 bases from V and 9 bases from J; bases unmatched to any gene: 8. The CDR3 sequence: CASRFGTGGSWELFF. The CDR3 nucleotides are TGTGCCAGTAGGTTCGGGACAGGGGGCTCCTGGGAGCTGTTTTTT.

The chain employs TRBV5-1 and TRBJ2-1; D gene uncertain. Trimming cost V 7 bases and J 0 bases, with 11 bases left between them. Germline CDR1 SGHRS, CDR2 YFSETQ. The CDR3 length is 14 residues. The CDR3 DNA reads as TGCGCCAGCTCCCCAGGTAGCTCCTACAATGAGCAGTTCTTC. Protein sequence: CASSPGSSYNEQFF.

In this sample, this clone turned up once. CDR3 sequence (DNA): TGTGCCAGCAGTCAATCGGACAGGGGGCCTAATTCACCCCTCCACTTT. It is translated as CASSQSDRGPNSPLHF. The chain recombines TRBV7-8 with TRBJ1-6; 11 bases align to TRBD1. This CDR3 has 16 amino acids. Germline V gene data show CDR1 as SGHVS and CDR2 as FQNEAQ. The V gene end was trimmed by 6 bases and the J gene end by 6 bases; junction bases not matched to a gene: 7.

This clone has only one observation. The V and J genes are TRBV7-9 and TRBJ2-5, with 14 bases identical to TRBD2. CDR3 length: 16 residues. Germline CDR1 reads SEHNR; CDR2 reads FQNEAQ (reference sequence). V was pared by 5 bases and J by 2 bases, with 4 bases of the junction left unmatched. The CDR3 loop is CASSRGLAGGQETQYF. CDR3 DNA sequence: TGTGCCAGCAGCCGAGGACTAGCGGGGGGTCAAGAGACCCAGTACTTC.

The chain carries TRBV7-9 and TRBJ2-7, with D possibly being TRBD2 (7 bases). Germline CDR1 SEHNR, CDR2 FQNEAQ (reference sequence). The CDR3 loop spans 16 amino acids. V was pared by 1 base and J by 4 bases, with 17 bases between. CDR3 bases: TGTGCCAGCAGCTTAGTTAGGGGGGGCTTAGTATACGAGCAGTACTTC. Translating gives CASSLVRGGLVYEQYF.